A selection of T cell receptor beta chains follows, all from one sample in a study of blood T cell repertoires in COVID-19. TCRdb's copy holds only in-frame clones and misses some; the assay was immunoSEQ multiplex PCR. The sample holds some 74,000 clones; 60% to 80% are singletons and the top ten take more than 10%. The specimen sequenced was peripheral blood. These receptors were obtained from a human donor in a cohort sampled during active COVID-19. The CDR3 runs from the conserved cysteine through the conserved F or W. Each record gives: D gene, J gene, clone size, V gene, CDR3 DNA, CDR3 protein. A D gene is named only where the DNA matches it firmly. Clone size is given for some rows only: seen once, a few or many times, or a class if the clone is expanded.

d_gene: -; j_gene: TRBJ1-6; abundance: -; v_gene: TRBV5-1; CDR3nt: TGCGCCAGCAGCTTGATGACAGTAGACGCTAATTCACCCCTCCACTTT; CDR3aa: CASSLMTVDANSPLHF
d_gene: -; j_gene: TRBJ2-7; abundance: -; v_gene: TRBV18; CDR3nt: TGTGCCAGCTCACCATTTACCTACGAGCAGTACTTC; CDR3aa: CASSPFTYEQYF
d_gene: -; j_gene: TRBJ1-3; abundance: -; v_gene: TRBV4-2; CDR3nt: TGTGCCAGCAGCCTCGGGGGGGTAAGAAACACCATATATTTT; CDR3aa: CASSLGGVRNTIYF
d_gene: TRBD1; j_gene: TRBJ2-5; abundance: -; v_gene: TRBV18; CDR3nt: TGTGCCAGCTCACGTGACAGGGGTGGCCAAGAGACCCAGTACTTC; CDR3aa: CASSRDRGGQETQYF
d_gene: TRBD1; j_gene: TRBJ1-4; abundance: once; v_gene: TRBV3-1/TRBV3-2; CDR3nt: TGTGCCTCAACAGGGGGCGCTTCTGAAAAACTGTTTTTT; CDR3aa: CASTGGASEKLFF
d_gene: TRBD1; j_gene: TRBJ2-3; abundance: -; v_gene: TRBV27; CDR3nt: TGTGCCAGCAGTCACGGGGACAGAGATACGCAGTATTTT; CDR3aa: CASSHGDRDTQYF
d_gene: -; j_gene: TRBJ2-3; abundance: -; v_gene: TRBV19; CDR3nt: TGTGCCAGTAGTATCGCGAAGGCACGGGGTACGCAGTATTTT; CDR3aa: CASSIAKARGTQYF
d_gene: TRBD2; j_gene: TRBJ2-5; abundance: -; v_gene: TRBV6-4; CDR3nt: TGTGCCAGCAGTGACTCAGCTAGCGGGATGGGGACCCAGTACTTC; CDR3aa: CASSDSASGMGTQYF
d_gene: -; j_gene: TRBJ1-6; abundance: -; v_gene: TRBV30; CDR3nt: TGTGCCTGGTATGAACAGAATTCACCCCTCCACTTT; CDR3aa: CAWYEQNSPLHF
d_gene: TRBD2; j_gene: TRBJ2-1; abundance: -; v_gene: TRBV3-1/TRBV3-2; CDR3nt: TGTGCCAGCAGCCAAGACCCCGTTATGGGCCTAGCGGGAGCTAGCTCCTACAATGAGCAGTTCTTC; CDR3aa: CASSQDPVMGLAGASSYNEQFF
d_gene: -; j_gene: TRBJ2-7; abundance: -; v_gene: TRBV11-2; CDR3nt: TGTGCCAGCAGCTTAGAAGCCATCCGCCGCGAGCAGTACTTC; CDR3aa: CASSLEAIRREQYF
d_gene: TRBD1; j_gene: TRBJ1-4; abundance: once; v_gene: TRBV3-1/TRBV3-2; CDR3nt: TGTGCCAGCAGCCACCGGACAGGGGGCTTCAAAAAACTGTTTTTT; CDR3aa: CASSHRTGGFKKLFF
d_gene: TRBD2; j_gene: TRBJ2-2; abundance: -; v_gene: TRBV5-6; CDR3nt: TGTGCCAGCAGCTATGGACTAGCGGGAGGTACCGGGGAGCTGTTTTTT; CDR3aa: CASSYGLAGGTGELFF
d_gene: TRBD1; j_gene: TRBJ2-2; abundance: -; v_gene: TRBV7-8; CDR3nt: TGTGCCAGCAGCCCAAGGGGGACAGCCAACACCGGGGAGCTGTTTTTT; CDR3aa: CASSPRGTANTGELFF
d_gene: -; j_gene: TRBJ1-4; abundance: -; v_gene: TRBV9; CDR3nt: TGTGCCAGCAGCGTGGACAGAGTTAATGAAAAACTGTTTTTT; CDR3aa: CASSVDRVNEKLFF
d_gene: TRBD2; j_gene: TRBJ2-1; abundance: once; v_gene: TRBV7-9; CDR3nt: TGTGCCAGCAGCTTGGGTAGCGGGGGGGCGAATGAGCAGTTCTTC; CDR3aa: CASSLGSGGANEQFF
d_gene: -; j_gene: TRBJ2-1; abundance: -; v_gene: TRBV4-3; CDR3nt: TGCGCCAGCAGCCAAGATCCGGTGGCAGCGTGGAATGAGCAGTTCTTC; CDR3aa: CASSQDPVAAWNEQFF